The 29 T cell receptor beta chains reported below all come from one sample, sequenced in a study of T cells in Graves' hyperthyroidism and ophthalmopathy. Regions amplified from RNA transcripts were the TCR beta CDR3 regions. Initially, a first-round RT-PCR of the TCR CDR3 employed the HTBI primer set. TCRdb passed the multiplex PCR reads through MiXCR, listing each CDR3 protein once. The table lists roughly 720,000 distinct CDR3 sequences, 15% to 20% of them singletons, with 15% to 18% in the top ten. The sample was blood. Every receptor here comes from a man aged 45-65 years with Graves' hyperthyroidism.

This clonotype was observed a handful of times. This sequence joins TRBV6-2 or TRBV6-3 and TRBJ2-3, with no clear D. CDR1 is MNHEY, CDR2 SVGEGT, per germline. This CDR3 is built from 13 residues. The V end was cut by 6 bases, the J end by 7 bases, with 14 bases between. CDR3 nucleotide sequence: TGTGCCAGCAGCCCAGGTCAAACAAATACGCAGTATTTT. Its protein is CASSPGQTNTQYF.

This clonotype was detected only a few times. The chain carries TRBV20-1 and TRBJ2-2; D remains ambiguous. Trimming stripped 0 bases from V and 9 bases from J, with 17 bases between. The CDR3 is made up of 15 amino acids. CDR1 and CDR2 (germline): DFQATT, SNEGSKA (reference sequence). This chain's CDR3 is CSARDGHNLGRELFF. The CDR3 DNA follows: TGCAGTGCTAGAGATGGGCATAACCTGGGGAGGGAGCTGTTTTTT.

The chain combines TRBV7-8 with TRBJ1-3; no reliable D call. Trimming removed 1 base at V and 1 base at J, with 8 bases between. This CDR3 is 15 amino acids long. The germline gives CDR1 SGHVS, CDR2 FQNEAQ. The CDR3 sequence: CASSLGAASGNTIYF. In DNA form, the CDR3 reads TGTGCCAGCAGCTTAGGGGCAGCTTCTGGAAACACCATATATTTT.

This clonotype was found many times. The rearrangement links TRBV28 to TRBJ1-1; possibly TRBD1 for D (5 bases). The germline V gene has CDR1 MDHEN and CDR2 SYDVKM. Trimming pared 7 bases from V and 1 base from J, leaving 13 bases between. The CDR3 has 14 amino acids. CDR3 amino acids: CASTVPGQNTEAFF. The CDR3 region has the DNA TGTGCCAGCACCGTCCCAGGACAGAACACTGAAGCTTTCTTT.

This clonotype was observed at least ten times. The V call is TRBV11-2, the J call TRBJ1-1; 7 nucleotides line up with TRBD1. The V and J ends lost 7 bases and 2 bases, in that order; junction bases with no gene match: 7. Germline values: CDR1 SGHAT, CDR2 FQNNGV. The CDR3 sequence is 14 residues long. The CDR3 spells CASTSTGDNTEAFF. The CDR3 DNA reads as TGTGCCAGCACCAGTACAGGGGATAACACTGAAGCTTTCTTT. Full variable domain (outside the CDR3, taken from reference TRBV11-2 and TRBJ1-1): EAGVAQSPRYKIIEKRQSVAFWCNPISGHATLYWYQQILGQGPKLLIQFQNNGVVDDSQLPKDRFSAERLKGVDSTLKIQPAKLEDSAVYLCASTSTGDNTEAFFGQGTRLTVV.

This clonotype was seen a handful of times. The chain joins TRBV30 to TRBJ2-3, with TRBD2 matching 12 bases. Germline CDR1 reads GTSNPN; CDR2 reads SVGIG (reference sequence). The trim removed 5 bases at V and 2 bases at J, leaving 8 bases unmatched. The CDR3 has 16 amino acids. CDR3 DNA: TGTGCCTGGGACCCTTGGACTAGCGGGACCACAGATACGCAGTATTTT. Translation: CAWDPWTSGTTDTQYF. Full variable domain (rest looked up from reference TRBV30 and TRBJ2-3): SQTIHQWPATLVQPVGSPLSLECTVEGTSNPNLYWYRQAAGRGLQLLFYSVGIGQISSEVPQNLSASRPQDRQFILSSKKLLLSDSGFYLCAWDPWTSGTTDTQYFGPGTRLTVL.

The table lists this clonotype with a few counts. The V call is TRBV7-9, the J call TRBJ1-1, with D uncertain. Germline V CDR1 and CDR2: SEHNR, FQNEAQ (reference sequence). The CDR3 spans 14 residues. Trimming cost V 1 base and J 1 base, with 7 bases left between them. The CDR3 bases are TGTGCCAGCAGCTTAGTTATAGGGAACACTGAAGCTTTCTTT. Encoded protein: CASSLVIGNTEAFF.

This clonotype occurred a few times. The chain carries TRBV27 and TRBJ2-7; possible D gene TRBD1, 5 bases. V was clipped by 7 bases and J by 2 bases, with 9 bases between them. Germline lookup yields CDR1 MNHEY and CDR2 SMNVEV (reference sequence). This CDR3 contains 12 residues. CDR3 sequence reads: CASKGPAYEQYF. The CDR3 nucleotides are TGTGCCAGCAAGGGGCCTGCCTACGAGCAGTACTTC.

This clonotype was observed a handful of times. The J gene is TRBJ1-1, the V gene TRBV6-2 or TRBV6-3; TRBD1 aligns across 8 bases. The CDR3 contains 18 residues. Per the germline V gene, CDR1 is MNHEY and CDR2 is SVGEGT. The junction had 23 bases not matched to a gene; V was cut back by 7 bases and J by 7 bases. The CDR3 region has the DNA TGTGCCAGCAACCTCGGCGTCTATCAGGGGGCGATCCGGTTTGAAGCTTTCTTT. It is translated as CASNLGVYQGAIRFEAFF.

This clonotype was seen at least ten times. The V call is TRBV24-1, the J call TRBJ2-5; no clear D gene. The ends were cut back, 3 bases at V and 2 bases at J, with 9 bases in the middle. CDR3 length equals 14 residues. From germline, CDR1 is KGHDR and CDR2 SFDVKD. Written as DNA, the CDR3 is TGTGCCACCAGTGATACCGACCGACAAGAGACCCAGTACTTC. As protein: CATSDTDRQETQYF.

The chain is built from TRBV3-1 and TRBJ2-5; D is ambiguous. The V end was cut by 2 bases, the J end by 5 bases, with 9 bases between. Germline CDR1 reads LGHDT; CDR2 reads YNNKEL (reference sequence). This CDR3 region has 13 residues. The CDR3, as DNA: TGTGCCAGCAGCCAACGCCCTGTTGAGACCCAGTACTTC. Translation gives CASSQRPVETQYF.

This clonotype was detected a few times. This chain links TRBV9 with TRBJ2-5; 7 bases map to TRBD2. This CDR3 is built from 13 residues. The J segment lost 5 bases and the V segment lost 5 bases, leaving 6 bases of the junction unmatched. Germline V gene sequence: CDR1 SGDLS, CDR2 YYNGEE. As DNA, the CDR3 is TGTGCCAGCAGGTCGACTAGCCGGGAGACCCAGTACTTC. Translation gives CASRSTSRETQYF. Full variable domain (missing parts from reference TRBV9 and TRBJ2-5): DSGVTQTPKHLITATGQRVTLRCSPRSGDLSVYWYQQSLDQGLQFLIQYYNGEERAKGNILERFSAQQFPDLHSELNLSSLELGDSALYFCASRSTSRETQYFGPGTRLLVL.

The chain uses TRBV24-1 and TRBJ2-1; TRBD1 aligns across 8 bases. CDR3 length equals 16 residues. The V segment lost 3 bases and the J segment 2 bases; nucleotides outside the gene matches: 5. The germline gives CDR1 KGHDR, CDR2 SFDVKD. The CDR3 DNA is TGTGCCACCAGTGATCCCGGGACAGGCGCCTACAATGAGCAGTTCTTC. Residues: CATSDPGTGAYNEQFF.

This clonotype was detected a few times. This sequence joins TRBV7-9 and TRBJ1-5, with D uncertain. V lost 2 bases and J 0 bases, leaving 5 bases between the germline ends. Germline values: CDR1 SEHNR, CDR2 FQNEAQ (reference sequence). The CDR3 loop spans 14 amino acids. CDR3 sequence: CASSLFDSNQPQHF. The CDR3 DNA reads TGTGCCAGCAGCTTATTCGATAGCAATCAGCCCCAGCATTTT.

Worth noting for this clonotype: This may stem from a read error, because a much larger clone lies one nucleotide away. The gene calls are TRBV13 and TRBJ1-2, with TRBD1 matching over 7 bases. With 5 bases clipped from V and 3 bases from J, the junction kept 9 bases outside the gene matches. Germline CDR1 reads PRHDT; CDR2 reads FYEKMQ (reference sequence). This CDR3 region has 15 residues. CDR3 residues: CASSLNPGTDYGYTF. For the CDR3, the DNA is TGTGCCAGCAGCCTCAACCCCGGGACAGACTATGGCTACACCTTC. Based on the CDR3 plus reference TRBV13 and TRBJ1-2, the full variable domain is AAGVIQSPRHLIKEKRETATLKCYPIPRHDTVYWYQQGPGQDPQFLISFYEKMQSDKGSIPDRFSAQQFSDYHSELNMSSLELGDSALYFCASSLNPGTDYGYTFGSGTRLTVV.

This clonotype was detected only a few times. The rearrangement joins TRBV5-1 to TRBJ2-3, with D hard to call. The CDR3 sequence is 12 residues long. CDR1 is SGHRS, CDR2 YFSETQ, per germline. V lost 3 bases, J lost 4 bases, and 6 bases lay in between. The CDR3 nucleotides are TGCGCCAGCAGCTGGGTAGCAGATACGCAGTATTTT. This sequence encodes CASSWVADTQYF.

V usage is TRBV30 and J usage is TRBJ2-1; D is unresolved. CDR3 length equals 11 residues. The germline CDR1 and CDR2 sequences are GTSNPN and SVGIG (reference sequence). V was clipped by 5 bases and J by 9 bases, with 11 bases between them. CDR3 in DNA: TGTGCCTGGTTTACCACTGGTGAGCAGTTCTTC. Translated, it gives CAWFTTGEQFF. The complete variable domain, with remaining parts taken from reference TRBV30 and TRBJ2-1, reads SQTIHQWPATLVQPVGSPLSLECTVEGTSNPNLYWYRQAAGRGLQLLFYSVGIGQISSEVPQNLSASRPQDRQFILSSKKLLLSDSGFYLCAWFTTGEQFFGPGTRLTVL.

This clonotype was seen many times. The chain couples TRBV28 to TRBJ2-7, with D perhaps matching TRBD1 or TRBD2 (5 bases each). There are 14 residues in the CDR3. V dropped 6 bases and J dropped 0 bases, with 12 bases sitting between them. Germline CDR1 reads MDHEN; CDR2 reads SYDVKM. The CDR3 bases are TGTGCCAGCAGCGCGCCAGGGAGCTCCTACGAGCAGTACTTC. It specifies CASSAPGSSYEQYF.

This clonotype was seen only a few times. The chain has TRBV29-1 and TRBJ2-3; the D call may be TRBD1 or TRBD2 (5 bases each). V gave up 0 bases and J gave up 10 bases, with 17 bases separating them. The CDR3 runs 14 residues. Germline values: CDR1 SQVTM, CDR2 ANQGSEA. The CDR3 nucleotides read TGCAGCGTTGAAGAGGCCCGGGGCGTTGATGCGCAGTATTTT. Translated, it gives CSVEEARGVDAQYF.

There are many counts of this clonotype. CDR3 sequence: CAWNRGGTNTGELFF. CDR3 in DNA: TGTGCCTGGAACCGCGGGGGGACGAACACCGGGGAGCTGTTTTTT. The chain recombines TRBV30 with TRBJ2-2, with 8 bases matching TRBD2. The germline V gene has CDR1 GTSNPN and CDR2 SVGIG (reference sequence). With 4 bases clipped from V and 0 bases from J, the junction kept 4 bases outside the gene matches. This CDR3 comprises 15 residues.

The chain couples TRBV7-9 to TRBJ2-5; D remains unclear. Trimming shortened V by 6 bases and J by 1 base, and 9 bases separated the two germline ends. The CDR3 has 13 amino acids. Germline V gene sequence: CDR1 SEHNR, CDR2 FQNEAQ (reference sequence). CDR3 region: CASRSESQETQYF. CDR3 in DNA: TGTGCCAGCAGATCGGAAAGCCAAGAGACCCAGTACTTC. The whole variable domain, remainder taken from reference TRBV7-9 and TRBJ2-5, is DTGVSQNPRHKITKRGQNVTFRCDPISEHNRLYWYRQTLGQGPEFLTYFQNEAQLEKSRLLSDRFSAERPKGSFSTLEIQRTEQGDSAMYLCASRSESQETQYFGPGTRLLVL.

The chain has TRBV5-1 and TRBJ2-7, with 7 bases lining up with TRBD1. Trimming removed 1 base from V and 5 bases from J; junction bases left unmatched: 3. CDR3 length: 13 amino acids. The germline gives CDR1 SGHRS, CDR2 YFSETQ. CDR3 bases: TGCGCCAGCAGCTTGAACAGGGGAAACGAGCAGTACTTC. Translated, it gives CASSLNRGNEQYF.

The chain uses TRBV27 and TRBJ2-7; D gene unclear. The CDR3 runs 15 residues. Germline V gene sequence: CDR1 MNHEY, CDR2 SMNVEV (reference sequence). With 3 bases removed from V and 0 bases from J, the gap between germline ends came to 12 bases. This CDR3 reads CASSFRLLYSYEQYF. CDR3 nucleotide sequence: TGTGCCAGCAGTTTTAGACTTTTATACTCCTACGAGCAGTACTTC.

The CDR3 nucleotides read TGCAGTGCCGTCGGGAAAGCGGGAGTAGGCAATGAGCAGTTCTTC. As protein: CSAVGKAGVGNEQFF. The gene calls are TRBV20-1 and TRBJ2-1; 8 bases match TRBD2. The V and J ends lost 6 bases and 6 bases, in that order; junction bases with no gene match: 13. Germline assignment: CDR1 DFQATT and CDR2 SNEGSKA (reference sequence). This CDR3 is 15 amino acids long.

The rearrangement joins TRBV5-1 to TRBJ2-1; 9 positions match TRBD1. This CDR3 has 13 residues. J was trimmed by 10 bases and V by 2 bases; bases with no gene match: 4. Germline V gene lookup returns CDR1 SGHRS and CDR2 YFSETQ. Written as DNA, the CDR3 is TGCGCCAGCAGCTTACCACAGGGGGCCGAGCAGTTCTTC. Encoded protein: CASSLPQGAEQFF.

As to this clonotype: This sequence may be a read error, since a much larger clone differs from it by one base. The J gene is TRBJ1-2, the V gene TRBV6-1; no clear D gene. CDR1 is MNHNS and CDR2 is SASEGT in the germline V gene. This CDR3 spans 12 amino acids. The CDR3 coding sequence is TGTGGCAGCAGTGAAGTCGGCTATGGCTACACCTTC. Its protein product is CGSSEVGYGYTF.

This clonotype showed up many times. The J gene is TRBJ1-2, the V gene TRBV28; possibly TRBD1 for D (6 bases). Trimming removed 5 bases at V and 8 bases at J, with 21 bases between. Germline V gene data show CDR1 as MDHEN and CDR2 as SYDVKM. The CDR3 is 15 amino acids. The DNA for the CDR3 is TGTGCCAGCAGTCCGAACTCCGGAACAGGGAGCGGCTACACCTTC. This codes for CASSPNSGTGSGYTF.

The V and J genes are TRBV5-1 and TRBJ1-2; D unresolved. This CDR3 is built from 16 residues. Germline CDR1 is SGHRS and CDR2 is YFSETQ. The V end was cut by 2 bases, the J end by 1 base, with 15 bases between. Here the CDR3 reads CASSLRGEADNYGYTF. The DNA of the CDR3 is TGCGCCAGCAGCTTACGTGGGGAGGCCGATAACTATGGCTACACCTTC.

The table lists this clonotype with a few counts. This rearrangement joins TRBV5-8 to TRBJ2-1; D uncertain. The CDR3 covers 12 residues. V lost 1 base and J 6 bases, leaving 5 bases between the germline ends. Germline-derived CDR1 and CDR2 are SGHTS and YDEGEE. CDR3 loop: CASSLHGNEQFF. The CDR3 nucleotides are TGTGCCAGCAGCTTGCACGGCAATGAGCAGTTCTTC.